These 17 T cell receptor beta chains originate from one sample sequenced in a study of metastatic and nonmetastatic thyroid tumors. TCRdb re-called the PCR reads with MiXCR. In the table there are over 20,000 clones, more than 25% of which are singletons. No treatment had been given to any patient before thyroid surgery. Input material: blood. The receptor source for this set is a male donor with papillary thyroid cancer or a benign thyroid nodule (not recorded which). Some clones in this sample may be carry-over from other donors' samples.

The genes are TRBV6-4 and TRBJ2-1; 8 nucleotides align to TRBD2. CDR3 size: 14 residues. The ends lost 3 bases at V and 10 bases at J; junction bases unmatched: 8. The germline V gene encodes CDR1 MRHNA and CDR2 SNTAGT. The CDR3: CASSEGTSISEQFF. CDR3 bases: TGTGCCAGCAGTGAAGGGACTAGTATTAGCGAGCAGTTCTTC.

The V call is TRBV6-1, the J call TRBJ2-7; tentative D call: TRBD2 (5 bases). The CDR3 contains 12 residues. V was shortened by 6 bases and J by 5 bases, with 11 bases between the two germline ends. Germline V gives CDR1 MNHNS, CDR2 SASEGT. CDR3 residues: CASSTLEDEQYF. The CDR3 coding sequence is TGTGCCAGCAGCACCCTGGAGGACGAGCAGTACTTC.

This clone has ten or more counts. The sample carries other DNA sequences with the same CDR3. The V and J genes are TRBV28 and TRBJ1-2; 8 nucleotides agree with TRBD1. Losses at the gene ends were 4 bases for V and 3 bases for J; bases not matched to a gene: 4. CDR1 is MDHEN, CDR2 SYDVKM, per germline. The CDR3 contains 14 residues. The CDR3 region is CASSSGQGHYGYTF. The CDR3 DNA is TGTGCCAGCAGTTCCGGACAGGGCCACTATGGCTACACCTTC.

At least ten counts were recorded for this clone. The same CDR3 is also encoded by other DNA sequences in this sample. The rearrangement uses TRBV29-1 and TRBJ1-4; a weak D match, TRBD1 (5 bases). CDR3 length: 13 amino acids. V lost 7 bases and J lost 7, with 16 bases in between. Germline V gene data show CDR1 as SQVTM and CDR2 as ANQGSEA. The CDR3 nucleotides are TGCAGCGCAAGAAAGGGGCCAACTGAAAAACTGTTTTTT. This encodes CSARKGPTEKLFF.

This clone ranks as medium-sized. DNA for the CDR3: TGTGCCAGCACCCTAAGGGACACTGTACCCTACGAGCAGTACTTC. Its protein is CASTLRDTVPYEQYF. The rearrangement joins TRBV6-1 to TRBJ2-7; D is possibly TRBD1 (6 bases). The CDR3 contains 15 residues. Germline V gives CDR1 MNHNS, CDR2 SASEGT. V dropped 7 bases and J dropped 2 bases, with 18 bases sitting between them.

This clone is medium-sized (0.01 to 0.1%). This chain uses TRBV18 with TRBJ2-2; 12 bases align to TRBD2. The ends lost 4 bases at V and 4 bases at J; junction bases unmatched: 4. The CDR3 sequence is 16 residues long. Germline-derived CDR1 and CDR2 are KGHSH and LQKENI. The CDR3 loop reads CASSQGLAGTTGELFF. For the CDR3, the DNA is TGTGCCAGCTCACAAGGACTAGCGGGAACCACCGGGGAGCTGTTTTTT.

The chain links TRBV5-1 to TRBJ2-3; 11 positions match TRBD2. V gave up 4 bases and J gave up 6 bases; unmatched junction bases: 16. In germline, CDR1 is SGHRS, CDR2 YFSETQ. This CDR3 comprises 18 residues. CDR3 residues: CASSQGRSSGGWPDTQYF. CDR3 coding DNA: TGCGCCAGCAGCCAGGGGAGGTCTAGCGGGGGGTGGCCGGATACGCAGTATTTT.

Many counts were recorded for this clone. The rearrangement joins TRBV19 to TRBJ2-3, with D perhaps being TRBD1 or TRBD2 (5 bases each). Per germline, CDR1 LNHDA and CDR2 SQIVND (reference sequence). There are 16 residues in the CDR3. V was pared by 0 bases and J by 10 bases, with 20 bases between. The CDR3 spells CASSIDQGAGPMAQYF. CDR3 DNA sequence: TGTGCCAGTAGTATAGATCAGGGCGCGGGCCCTATGGCGCAGTATTTT.

This clone occurred once. This chain links TRBV6-1 with TRBJ2-3, with D perhaps matching TRBD1 (5 bases). Trimming took off 5 bases at V and 2 bases at J, with 20 bases between the two ends. This CDR3 has 17 residues. CDR1 is MNHNS, CDR2 SASEGT, per germline. The CDR3 bases are TGTGCCAGCAGTAGACCGTTCCCTAAGGGGTCCACAGATACGCAGTATTTT. Protein: CASSRPFPKGSTDTQYF.

This clone occurred many times. The chain carries TRBV6-2 or TRBV6-3 and TRBJ1-4; D possibly corresponds to TRBD1 (5 bases). The CDR3 totals 15 residues. Trimming cost V 2 bases and J 6 bases, with 13 bases left between them. Germline V gene data show CDR1 as MNHEY and CDR2 as SVGEGT. The DNA of the CDR3 is TGTGCCAGCAGTTACGAGGGACCCGCTTATGAAAAACTGTTTTTT. Encoded protein: CASSYEGPAYEKLFF.

This clone came up many times. The J gene is TRBJ2-6, the V gene TRBV7-3; TRBD1 matches 7 bases. The CDR3 contains 19 residues. CDR1 and CDR2 from the germline V gene are SGHTA and FQGTGA. Trimming at V came to 6 bases and at J to 0 bases, leaving 14 bases not matched to a gene. The CDR3 sequence is CASRPAGTALFSGANVLTF. The CDR3 DNA is TGTGCCAGCAGACCGGCCGGGACAGCCCTTTTCTCTGGGGCCAACGTCCTGACTTTC.

This clone was detected ten times or more. The chain employs TRBV5-1 and TRBJ2-1; 8 positions match TRBD1. The CDR3 is 15 residues long. Germline V gene sequence: CDR1 SGHRS, CDR2 YFSETQ. The J segment lost 2 bases and the V segment lost 3 bases, leaving 4 bases of the junction unmatched. DNA for the CDR3: TGCGCCAGCAGCTCTGGACAGGGCACCTACAATGAGCAGTTCTTC. Translated, it gives CASSSGQGTYNEQFF.

The chain carries TRBV5-1 and TRBJ1-5; D gene unclear. CDR1 and CDR2 from the germline V gene are SGHRS and YFSETQ. CDR3 size: 14 residues. Trimming left V 3 bases short and J 8 bases short, with 15 bases between. The CDR3 DNA reads TGCGCCAGCAGCTGCGGGTCACCAGTGGAGCCCCAGCATTTT. This gives the protein CASSCGSPVEPQHF.

A word on this clone: One base away lies a much larger clone, so this may be a sequencing read error. Other DNA sequences of this sample code for an identical CDR3. V gene TRBV5-1 combines with J gene TRBJ2-3; 9 bases line up with TRBD2. The CDR3 has 15 amino acids. Germline V gene sequence: CDR1 SGHRS, CDR2 YFSETQ. This chain's CDR3 is CASKTSGPSTDTQYF. In DNA form, the CDR3 reads TGTGCCAGCAAGACTAGCGGACCTAGCACAGATACGCAGTATTTT.

This clone was found many times. V usage is TRBV15 and J usage is TRBJ1-6; the D gene is possibly TRBD1 (5 bases). CDR3 length equals 14 residues. V lost 3 bases and J 9 bases, leaving 12 bases between the germline ends. Germline values: CDR1 LNHNV, CDR2 YYDKDF (reference sequence). This chain's CDR3 is CATSSAGFFSPLHF. The CDR3 DNA sequence: TGTGCCACCAGCAGCGCAGGGTTTTTTTCACCCCTCCACTTT.

This clone has ten or more counts. Here the CDR3 reads CASSLRAGGSAGELFF. Written as DNA, the CDR3 is TGTGCCAGCAGCCTAAGAGCAGGGGGGAGTGCCGGGGAGCTGTTTTTT. The chain joins TRBV3-1 to TRBJ2-2; D possibly corresponds to TRBD1 (7 bases). V lost 4 bases and J 6 bases, leaving 18 bases between the germline ends. The CDR3 loop spans 16 amino acids. Germline V lookup: CDR1 LGHDT, CDR2 YNNKEL (reference sequence).

There are many counts of this clone. The chain couples TRBV6-1 to TRBJ1-5; maybe TRBD1 (5 bases). V gave up 7 bases and J gave up 7 bases, with 11 bases separating them. Germline CDR1 MNHNS, CDR2 SASEGT. The CDR3 is made up of 12 amino acids. CDR3 sequence (DNA): TGTGCCAGCACCAGGGTGGAACAGCCCCAGCATTTT. It encodes CASTRVEQPQHF.